A single sample gave rise to the 28 T cell receptor beta chains below, sequenced in a study of blood T cell repertoires in COVID-19. Libraries were prepared by immunoSEQ multiplex PCR; TCRdb keeps only in-frame clonotypes and omits some of them. The sample gives about 180,000 clones, nearly 90% of which show up once; approximately 2.5% is in the top ten. Source material: PBMCs or T cells enriched from blood (not recorded which). The source of these receptors is a woman between 40 and 55 years old with acute COVID-19.

The chain employs TRBV7-9 and TRBJ2-1; 10 bases agree with TRBD2. Trimming took 1 base from V and 3 from J; bases not matched to a gene: 0. Germline CDR1 is SEHNR and CDR2 is FQNEAQ (reference sequence). There are 15 residues in the CDR3. The CDR3 nucleotides read TGTGCCAGCAGCTTAGTAGCGGGGGGCTACAATGAGCAGTTCTTC. It translates to CASSLVAGGYNEQFF.

The V gene is TRBV27, the J gene TRBJ1-5; tentatively, D is TRBD1 (6 bases). V lost 0 bases, J lost 0 bases, and 18 bases lay in between. This CDR3 has 19 residues. Germline V gene data show CDR1 as MNHEY and CDR2 as SMNVEV (reference sequence). The CDR3 region is CASSLSGSGGLYSNQPQHF. CDR3 DNA: TGTGCCAGCAGTTTATCGGGAAGCGGGGGCCTGTATAGCAATCAGCCCCAGCATTTT.

The chain is built from TRBV29-1 and TRBJ2-3; D is perhaps TRBD2 (5 bases). This CDR3 contains 16 residues. Germline CDR1 SQVTM, CDR2 ANQGSEA. Trimming pared 0 bases from V and 2 bases from J, leaving 15 bases between. The CDR3 here is CSVEEYSGTVTDTQYF. CDR3 nucleotide sequence: TGCAGCGTTGAAGAGTATTCGGGAACTGTCACAGATACGCAGTATTTT.

This rearrangement joins TRBV30 to TRBJ1-1; TRBD1 matches 8 bases. V was pared by 2 bases and J by 1 base, with 9 bases of the junction left unmatched. CDR3 size: 16 residues. From germline, CDR1 is GTSNPN and CDR2 SVGIG (reference sequence). The CDR3 bases are TGTGCCTGGAGTATGCCCCGGACAGGGAAGAACACTGAAGCTTTCTTT. Its protein product is CAWSMPRTGKNTEAFF.

The V gene is TRBV5-5, the J gene TRBJ2-1; 9 nucleotides agree with TRBD2. J was trimmed by 3 bases and V by 2 bases; bases with no gene match: 3. The CDR3 length is 15 residues. Germline CDR1 is SGHKS and CDR2 is YYEKEE (reference sequence). The CDR3 region is CASSFVAGDYNEQFF. The CDR3 nucleotides are TGTGCCAGCAGCTTTGTAGCGGGAGACTACAATGAGCAGTTCTTC. The full variable domain, completed using reference TRBV5-5 and TRBJ2-1, is DAGVTQSPTHLIKTRGQQVTLRCSPISGHKSVSWYQQVLGQGPQFIFQYYEKEERGRGNFPDRFSARQFPNYSSELNVNALLLGDSALYLCASSFVAGDYNEQFFGPGTRLTVL.

The rearrangement uses TRBV7-8 and TRBJ2-5; 12 positions agree with TRBD2. Germline CDR1 SGHVS, CDR2 FQNEAQ. The length of the CDR3 is 15 residues. V lost 4 bases, J lost 5 bases, and 5 bases stayed unmatched. The CDR3 nucleotides are TGTGCCAGCAGCTGGCTAGCGGGAGGGCCGGAGACCCAGTACTTC. This encodes CASSWLAGGPETQYF.

This clone has just a few counts. The rearrangement joins TRBV4-3 to TRBJ2-5; the D gene is possibly TRBD2 (5 bases). This CDR3 region has 15 residues. V lost 4 bases and J 0 bases, leaving 12 bases between the germline ends. CDR1 and CDR2 (germline): LGHNA, YSLEER. The CDR3 spells CASSPTASNQETQYF. The CDR3, as DNA: TGCGCCAGCAGCCCGACGGCTAGCAACCAAGAGACCCAGTACTTC.

The V call is TRBV20-1, the J call TRBJ1-2; D might be TRBD1 (5 bases). The CDR3 sequence is 11 residues long. In germline, CDR1 is DFQATT, CDR2 SNEGSKA (reference sequence). V was clipped by 0 bases and J by 10 bases, with 9 bases between them. The CDR3 spells CSARDPGDYTF. In DNA, the CDR3 is TGCAGTGCTAGAGATCCGGGGGACTACACCTTC.

The rearrangement uses TRBV19 and TRBJ2-1, with a possible D match to TRBD2 (5 bases). Germline loops: CDR1 LNHDA, CDR2 SQIVND (reference sequence). Trimming left V 6 bases short and J 3 bases short, with 15 bases between. There are 15 residues in the CDR3. As DNA, the CDR3 is TGTGCCAGTAGCCTCCGGGGTAGCGACTACAATGAGCAGTTCTTC. It codes for CASSLRGSDYNEQFF.

This clone showed up just once. The CDR3 DNA reads as TGTGCCAGCAGTGTTGGACAGGGGGACTTGTACGAGCAGTACTTC. Amino acid sequence: CASSVGQGDLYEQYF. The rearrangement joins TRBV27 to TRBJ2-7; 10 nucleotides match TRBD1. The germline gives CDR1 MNHEY, CDR2 SMNVEV (reference sequence). Germline trimming cut 5 bases from V and 4 bases from J; bases unmatched to any gene: 8. This CDR3 contains 15 residues.

This clone was observed a few times. The J gene is TRBJ2-7, the V gene TRBV7-2; D gene uncertain. Looked up from germline, CDR1 is SGHTA and CDR2 is FQGNSA. The CDR3 runs 16 residues. Deletions cut 1 base from V and 0 bases from J, with 13 bases between. The CDR3 sequence: CASSLGPTWSSYEQYF. DNA for the CDR3: TGTGCCAGCAGCTTAGGGCCTACTTGGAGCTCCTACGAGCAGTACTTC. Full variable domain (outside the CDR3, taken from reference TRBV7-2 and TRBJ2-7): GAGVSQSPSNKVTEKGKDVELRCDPISGHTALYWYRQSLGQGLEFLIYFQGNSAPDKSGLPSDRFSAERTGGSVSTLTIQRTQQEDSAVYLCASSLGPTWSSYEQYFGPGTRLTVT.

The rearrangement uses TRBV28 and TRBJ2-1; D is perhaps TRBD2 (5 bases). CDR1 and CDR2 (germline): MDHEN, SYDVKM. Trimming stripped 4 bases from V and 6 bases from J, with 13 bases between. There are 14 residues in the CDR3. Written as DNA, the CDR3 is TGTGCCAGCAGTTCTCCCGGGAAGGGCAATGAGCAGTTCTTC. It codes for CASSSPGKGNEQFF.

The chain couples TRBV11-2 to TRBJ2-7; D is unclear. The CDR3 covers 15 residues. CDR1 and CDR2 from the germline V gene are SGHAT and FQNNGV. Trimming pared 1 base from V and 0 bases from J, leaving 10 bases between. The CDR3 loop reads CASSLVVRSSYEQYF. Written as DNA, the CDR3 is TGTGCCAGCAGCTTAGTAGTGAGAAGCTCCTACGAGCAGTACTTC.

The chain joins TRBV30 to TRBJ1-3; no reliable D call. The germline V and J ends were trimmed by 5 bases and 6 bases, with 8 bases remaining between them. Germline CDR1 reads GTSNPN; CDR2 reads SVGIG (reference sequence). The CDR3 extends over 11 amino acids. The CDR3 sequence: CAWDLLNTIYF. DNA of the CDR3: TGTGCCTGGGATCTCCTAAACACCATATATTTT. Drawing the rest from reference TRBV30 and TRBJ1-3, the complete variable domain is SQTIHQWPATLVQPVGSPLSLECTVEGTSNPNLYWYRQAAGRGLQLLFYSVGIGQISSEVPQNLSASRPQDRQFILSSKKLLLSDSGFYLCAWDLLNTIYFGEGSWLTVV.

This clone occurred a few times. The chain is built from TRBV19 and TRBJ1-5, with D tentatively TRBD1 (6 bases). The CDR3 is 16 amino acids. Trimming stripped 4 bases from V and 4 bases from J, with 17 bases between. Germline loops: CDR1 LNHDA, CDR2 SQIVND (reference sequence). The CDR3 bases are TGTGCCAGTAGTAGCACCGGGGGGGGGCTAAATCAGCCCCAGCATTTT. Encoded protein: CASSSTGGGLNQPQHF.

This chain uses TRBV28 with TRBJ2-7; TRBD1 is a possible D gene (5 bases). Per germline, CDR1 MDHEN and CDR2 SYDVKM. This CDR3 is built from 12 residues. In DNA, the CDR3 is TGTGCGAGTGGACAAATCTCCTACGAGCAGTACTTC. This encodes CASGQISYEQYF.

The chain is built from TRBV5-4 and TRBJ2-7; TRBD1 agrees at 11 bases. CDR1 SGHNT and CDR2 YYREEE come from the germline V gene (reference sequence). V gave up 4 bases and J gave up 3 bases; unmatched junction bases: 9. The CDR3 runs to 16 residues. CDR3 nucleotides: TGTGCCAGCAGCCGAAAAACCGGGACAGGGGGCTACGAGCAGTACTTC. Residues: CASSRKTGTGGYEQYF.

Written as DNA, the CDR3 is TGTGCCAGCAGTGAAGCGGTTGGGGGCACGGATTATGGCTACACCTTC. Its protein is CASSEAVGGTDYGYTF. The chain joins TRBV6-1 to TRBJ1-2; D is possibly TRBD1 (6 bases). Per germline, CDR1 MNHNS and CDR2 SASEGT. The CDR3 covers 16 residues. Trimming shortened V by 0 bases and J by 5 bases, and 16 bases separated the two germline ends.

At least ten counts were recorded for this clone. V usage is TRBV5-6 and J usage is TRBJ2-5; 7 nucleotides agree with TRBD2. The CDR3 runs 16 residues. CDR1 and CDR2 from the germline V gene are SGHDT and YYEEEE. Germline trimming cut 1 base from V and 5 bases from J; bases unmatched to any gene: 11. Here the CDR3 DNA reads TGTGCCAGCAGCTTGTTGGGAGGGCCTAACGAGGAGACCCAGTACTTC. Protein sequence: CASSLLGGPNEETQYF.

The rearrangement links TRBV6-2 or TRBV6-3 to TRBJ1-2; 8 bases align to TRBD1. CDR1 and CDR2 (germline): MNHEY, SVGEGT. CDR3 length: 13 residues. J lost 4 bases, V lost 5 bases, and 3 bases had no gene match. The CDR3: CASSRQGTYGYTF. The CDR3 nucleotides are TGTGCCAGCAGTCGACAGGGGACCTATGGCTACACCTTC.

The rearrangement links TRBV7-2 to TRBJ2-5, with 9 bases identical to TRBD2. With 3 bases clipped from V and 5 bases from J, the junction kept 7 bases outside the gene matches. The CDR3 consists of 15 residues. Germline-derived CDR1 and CDR2 are SGHTA and FQGNSA. In nucleotides, the CDR3 is TGTGCCAGCAGCTTTGCGGGAGGGCAGGGGGAGACCCAGTACTTC. This encodes CASSFAGGQGETQYF. Looking up the rest from reference TRBV7-2 and TRBJ2-5 gives the full variable domain: GAGVSQSPSNKVTEKGKDVELRCDPISGHTALYWYRQSLGQGLEFLIYFQGNSAPDKSGLPSDRFSAERTGGSVSTLTIQRTQQEDSAVYLCASSFAGGQGETQYFGPGTRLLVL.

The chain recombines TRBV2 with TRBJ2-3, with 10 bases lining up with TRBD2. CDR3 length: 17 residues. V was pared by 4 bases and J by 4 bases, with 11 bases of the junction left unmatched. Germline loops: CDR1 SNHLY, CDR2 FYNNEI. CDR3 sequence (DNA): TGTGCCAGCAGTGGGGATGTAGCGGGAGGATTGGCAGATACGCAGTATTTT. Its translation: CASSGDVAGGLADTQYF.

The V and J genes are TRBV3-1 (or the pseudogene TRBV3-2) and TRBJ1-5; tentatively, D is TRBD1 (5 bases). The CDR3 sequence is 15 residues long. Trimming shortened V by 0 bases and J by 5 bases, and 11 bases separated the two germline ends. The germline gives CDR1 LGHDT, CDR2 YNNKEL (reference sequence). CDR3 residues: CASSQDQIRDQPQHF. For the CDR3, the DNA is TGTGCCAGCAGCCAAGATCAAATCAGGGATCAGCCCCAGCATTTT.

This clone was counted once. Within the sample, other DNA sequences also encode this same CDR3. The chain couples TRBV7-2 to TRBJ2-7; 8 nucleotides line up with TRBD2. The ends lost 4 bases at V and 4 bases at J; junction bases unmatched: 3. Per germline, CDR1 SGHTA and CDR2 FQGNSA. CDR3 size: 13 residues. The CDR3: CASSSTSGYEQYF. The DNA of the CDR3 is TGTGCCAGCAGCTCTACTAGCGGATACGAGCAGTACTTC.

This chain joins TRBV5-1 and TRBJ1-1; TRBD1 agrees at 7 bases. Per germline, CDR1 SGHRS and CDR2 YFSETQ. This CDR3 has 14 amino acids. The V segment lost 4 bases and the J segment 4 bases; nucleotides outside the gene matches: 7. The CDR3: CASSRGQTLTEAFF. In nucleotides, the CDR3 is TGCGCCAGCAGCAGGGGACAGACGCTCACTGAAGCTTTCTTT.

CDR3 sequence (DNA): TGTGCCTGGAGGTTTAGAGGACAGGGAAACTATGGCTACACCTTC. It encodes CAWRFRGQGNYGYTF. This chain uses TRBV30 with TRBJ1-2; TRBD1 agrees at 8 bases. Trimming at V came to 3 bases and at J to 2 bases, leaving 8 bases not matched to a gene. Per the germline V gene, CDR1 is GTSNPN and CDR2 is SVGIG (reference sequence). CDR3 size: 15 residues.

The chain combines TRBV19 with TRBJ1-3, with TRBD1 as a possible D gene (6 bases). V shed 6 bases and J shed 0 bases, with 21 bases lying between them. Germline CDR1 LNHDA, CDR2 SQIVND (reference sequence). The CDR3 extends over 18 amino acids. For the CDR3, the DNA is TGTGCCAGTAGCGCTACCGGACAGTCTTACTACTCTGGAAACACCATATATTTT. Its translation is CASSATGQSYYSGNTIYF.

The rearrangement links TRBV15 to TRBJ2-1; 7 nucleotides line up with TRBD2. Unmatched junction bases numbered 5, after V lost 0 bases and J lost 9 bases. The CDR3 is 14 residues long. CDR1 is LNHNV and CDR2 is YYDKDF in the germline V gene (reference sequence). Here the CDR3 reads CATSREGGRGEQFF. CDR3 DNA sequence: TGTGCCACCAGCAGAGAGGGCGGGAGAGGTGAGCAGTTCTTC.